One and the same sample provided the 19 T cell receptor beta chains below, sequenced in a study of blood T cell repertoires in COVID-19. Clones were sequenced by immunoSEQ multiplex PCR, and TCRdb holds only the in-frame ones, with some missing. This table holds about 81,000 clones, about 84% found once. The sequenced sample was peripheral blood. The receptor source for this set is a woman in her 70s with acute or convalescent COVID-19.

The chain combines TRBV3-1 (or the pseudogene TRBV3-2) with TRBJ2-3, with D unclear. The CDR3 contains 16 residues. V was pared by 2 bases and J by 2 bases, with 14 bases between. The germline gives CDR1 LGHDT, CDR2 YNNKEL (reference sequence). The CDR3 DNA is TGTGCCAGCAGCCAATCTGTCAGAACCTTCACAGATACGCAGTATTTT. Protein: CASSQSVRTFTDTQYF.

The chain combines TRBV27 with TRBJ2-3; TRBD2 aligns across 11 bases. This CDR3 comprises 16 residues. Looked up from germline, CDR1 is MNHEY and CDR2 is SMNVEV (reference sequence). J gave up 4 bases and V 6 bases, and 9 bases lay outside the gene matches. The CDR3 nucleotides are TGTGCCAGCAGCCGCGGGACTAGCGGTGGGTCAGATACGCAGTATTTT. Amino acid sequence: CASSRGTSGGSDTQYF.

The chain uses TRBV7-2 and TRBJ2-2; D is uncertain. The ends were cut back, 0 bases at V and 1 base at J, with 3 bases in the middle. Germline V gene data show CDR1 as SGHTA and CDR2 as FQGNSA. CDR3 length: 14 amino acids. The CDR3 here is CASSLALNTGELFF. CDR3 DNA: TGTGCCAGCAGCTTAGCCCTGAACACCGGGGAGCTGTTTTTT.

This chain connects TRBV2 to TRBJ2-4; 11 bases are a match to TRBD2. V was clipped by 1 base and J by 9 bases; unmatched bases: 8. Per germline, CDR1 SNHLY and CDR2 FYNNEI. There are 16 residues in the CDR3. CDR3 bases: TGTGCCAGCAGTGAAGAACTAGCGGGGGCGCACGGCATTCAGTACTTC. Its protein product is CASSEELAGAHGIQYF.

The J gene is TRBJ2-1, the V gene TRBV28; 8 bases match TRBD2. From germline, CDR1 is MDHEN and CDR2 SYDVKM. The CDR3 has 14 amino acids. Unmatched junction bases numbered 7, after V lost 10 bases and J lost 2 bases. The DNA of the CDR3 is TGTGCCAACTCAGGACTAGCCCCCTACAATGAGCAGTTCTTC. Residues: CANSGLAPYNEQFF. Using reference TRBV28 and TRBJ2-1 for the parts outside the CDR3, the full variable domain is DVKVTQSSRYLVKRTGEKVFLECVQDMDHENMFWYRQDPGLGLRLIYFSYDVKMKEKGDIPEGYSVSREKKERFSLILESASTNQTSMYLCANSGLAPYNEQFFGPGTRLTVL.

This rearrangement joins TRBV10-2 to TRBJ1-2, with 7 bases identical to TRBD1. The CDR3 is 13 amino acids. V gave up 8 bases and J gave up 4 bases; unmatched junction bases: 7. Per the germline V gene, CDR1 is WSHSY and CDR2 is SAAADI. The CDR3 sequence: CASSGGGIYGYTF. Here the CDR3 DNA reads TGCGCCAGCTCGGGAGGGGGCATCTATGGCTACACCTTC.

This clone has just one count. The V call is TRBV10-3, the J call TRBJ2-5; D is perhaps TRBD2 (5 bases). The CDR3 length is 14 residues. The germline V and J ends were trimmed by 7 bases and 0 bases, with 12 bases remaining between them. Germline values: CDR1 ENHRY, CDR2 SYGVKD. The CDR3 DNA reads as TGTGCCATCAATTCTGAGGGATACCAAGAGACCCAGTACTTC. Its protein product is CAINSEGYQETQYF.

The rearrangement joins TRBV4-3 to TRBJ1-2, with 8 bases matching TRBD1. Germline assignment: CDR1 LGHNA and CDR2 YSLEER. This CDR3 spans 14 amino acids. The junction had 4 bases not matched to a gene; V was cut back by 4 bases and J by 3 bases. The CDR3 reads CASSRATGDYGYTF. DNA of the CDR3: TGCGCCAGCAGCCGCGCGACAGGGGACTATGGCTACACCTTC.

This sequence joins TRBV7-2 and TRBJ2-7; perhaps TRBD1 as D (6 bases). Germline CDR1 and CDR2: SGHTA and FQGNSA. There are 17 residues in the CDR3. Trimming cost V 1 base and J 1 base, with 17 bases left between them. CDR3 sequence: CASSLEGVGGYSYEQYV. CDR3 DNA sequence: TGTGCCAGCAGCTTAGAGGGGGTTGGCGGCTATTCCTACGAGCAGTACGTC.

The chain joins TRBV3-1 (or the pseudogene TRBV3-2) to TRBJ2-1; 7 positions match TRBD2. Germline assignment: CDR1 LGHDT and CDR2 YNNKEL (reference sequence). Trimming took 1 base from V and 7 from J; bases not matched to a gene: 10. This CDR3 is 16 amino acids long. The CDR3 protein is CASSQGAGAKRNEQFF. In DNA, the CDR3 is TGTGCCAGCAGCCAAGGGGCGGGAGCGAAGAGGAATGAGCAGTTCTTC.

V and J are TRBV7-7 and TRBJ1-2; a weak D match, TRBD1 (5 bases). The CDR3 sequence is 18 residues long. CDR1 is SSHAT and CDR2 is FNYEAQ in the germline V gene (reference sequence). The V end was cut by 5 bases, the J end by 1 base, with 23 bases between. In nucleotides, the CDR3 is TGTGCCAGCAGCCCGGCCGACAGAGGCCTCCCCCATAACTATGGCTACACCTTC. This gives the protein CASSPADRGLPHNYGYTF. Full variable domain (outside the CDR3, taken from reference TRBV7-7 and TRBJ1-2): GAGVSQSPRYKVTKRGQDVTLRCDPISSHATLYWYQQALGQGPEFLTYFNYEAQPDKSGLPSDRFSAERPEGSISTLTIQRTEQRDSAMYRCASSPADRGLPHNYGYTFGSGTRLTVV.

The chain combines TRBV2 with TRBJ2-3, with 10 bases lining up with TRBD2. The CDR3 runs 15 residues. Unmatched junction bases numbered 4, after V lost 6 bases and J lost 1 base. Per germline, CDR1 SNHLY and CDR2 FYNNEI. CDR3 sequence: CASRSLAGGTDTQYF. For the CDR3, the DNA is TGTGCCAGCAGGAGCCTAGCGGGGGGCACAGATACGCAGTATTTT.

The gene calls are TRBV28 and TRBJ2-2; possible D gene TRBD2, 6 bases. In germline, CDR1 is MDHEN, CDR2 SYDVKM. Trimming shortened V by 6 bases and J by 0 bases, and 17 bases separated the two germline ends. CDR3 size: 17 residues. The CDR3 nucleotides are TGTGCCAGCAGCCCCGGACTAAGACATCCGAACACCGGGGAGCTGTTTTTT. It encodes CASSPGLRHPNTGELFF.

V is TRBV30 and J is TRBJ2-3; 7 bases are shared with TRBD1. Germline V gene sequence: CDR1 GTSNPN, CDR2 SVGIG (reference sequence). V lost 0 bases and J lost 6; bases outside the gene matches: 6. This CDR3 has 14 residues. The CDR3 sequence: CAWSVQGYSDTQYF. The CDR3 nucleotides read TGTGCCTGGAGTGTACAGGGGTACTCGGATACGCAGTATTTT.

The genes are TRBV28 and TRBJ1-4; D may be TRBD1 (5 bases). V lost 5 bases to trimming and J lost 6 bases, with 13 bases between them. The CDR3 is made up of 14 amino acids. The V gene's germline CDR1 is MDHEN and CDR2 SYDVKM. The chain's CDR3 is CASSPPGSDEKLFF. As DNA, the CDR3 is TGTGCCAGCAGTCCCCCAGGGTCAGATGAAAAACTGTTTTTT.

This sequence joins TRBV12-1 and TRBJ2-1; the D segment call TRBD1 is taken from the table without a DNA check. TRBV12-1 is a pseudogene segment. This CDR3 has 13 amino acids. CDR3 DNA sequence: TGTGCCAGCAGCCGGAAGGGGTCCGGGGAGCAGTTCTTC. Residues: CASSRKGSGEQFF.

The gene calls are TRBV19 and TRBJ1-5; D gene ambiguous. Per germline, CDR1 LNHDA and CDR2 SQIVND (reference sequence). V was cut by 6 bases and J by 7 bases, with 13 bases left in between. This CDR3 is built from 13 residues. CDR3 loop: CASSEQFHQPQHF. Written as DNA, the CDR3 is TGTGCCAGTAGCGAACAGTTTCACCAGCCCCAGCATTTT.

V gene TRBV5-6 combines with J gene TRBJ2-5; 7 bases map to TRBD1. The germline V gene encodes CDR1 SGHDT and CDR2 YYEEEE. After removal of 3 bases from V and 2 bases from J, the junction contained 10 bases not matched to a gene. This CDR3 region has 16 residues. CDR3 sequence (DNA): TGTGCCAGCAGCTCATACCGGGACAGAGTACAAGAGACCCAGTACTTC. It translates to CASSSYRDRVQETQYF.

This clone was observed a single time. This chain links TRBV6-2 or TRBV6-3 with TRBJ1-5; TRBD1 matches 9 bases. This CDR3 comprises 17 residues. V was clipped by 4 bases and J by 2 bases; unmatched bases: 9. Germline CDR1 MNHEY, CDR2 SVGEGT. CDR3 coding DNA: TGTGCCAGCAGTTTGTCACAGGGGGCAGTTGGCAATCAGCCCCAGCATTTT. Residues: CASSLSQGAVGNQPQHF.